The TCR beta chain under discussion was sequenced for a study of early T cells in non-severe SARS-CoV-2 infection. Study in general: Sequencing targeted bulk RNA from unsorted whole blood, leaving chains unpaired.

This clonotype occurred many times. Each CDR3 protein is one row after TCRdb ran MiXCR on the 5' RACE reads. The sample has just under 45,000 distinct CDR3 sequences, roughly 10% seen once. V gave up 1 base and J gave up 2 bases, with 15 bases separating them. CDR1 and CDR2 from the germline V gene are SGHAT and FQNNGV. The CDR3 totals 17 residues. The V and J genes are TRBV11-2 and TRBJ2-1; D might be TRBD1 or TRBD2, each matching 6 bases. The sequenced material came from whole blood. The sequence was collected from an adult who was a healthcare worker with PCR-confirmed SARS-CoV-2 infection or an uninfected control (not recorded which). The DNA for the CDR3 is TGTGCCAGCAGCTTAGGGGGGGCAGCGGAGGCCTACAATGAGCAGTTCTTC. Protein: CASSLGGAAEAYNEQFF.